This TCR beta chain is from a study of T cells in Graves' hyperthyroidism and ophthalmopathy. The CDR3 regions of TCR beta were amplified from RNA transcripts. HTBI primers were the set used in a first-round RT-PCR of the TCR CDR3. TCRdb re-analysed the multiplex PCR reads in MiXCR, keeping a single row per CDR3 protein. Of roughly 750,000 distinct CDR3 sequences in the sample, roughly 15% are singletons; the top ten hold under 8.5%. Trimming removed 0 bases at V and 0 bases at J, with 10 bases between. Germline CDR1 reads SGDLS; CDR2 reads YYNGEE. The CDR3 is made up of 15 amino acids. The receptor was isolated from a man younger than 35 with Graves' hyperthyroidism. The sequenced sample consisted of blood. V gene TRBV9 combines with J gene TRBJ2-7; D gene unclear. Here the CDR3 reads CASSVGQSSSYEQYF. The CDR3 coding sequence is TGTGCCAGCAGCGTAGGGCAGTCTAGCTCCTACGAGCAGTACTTC.